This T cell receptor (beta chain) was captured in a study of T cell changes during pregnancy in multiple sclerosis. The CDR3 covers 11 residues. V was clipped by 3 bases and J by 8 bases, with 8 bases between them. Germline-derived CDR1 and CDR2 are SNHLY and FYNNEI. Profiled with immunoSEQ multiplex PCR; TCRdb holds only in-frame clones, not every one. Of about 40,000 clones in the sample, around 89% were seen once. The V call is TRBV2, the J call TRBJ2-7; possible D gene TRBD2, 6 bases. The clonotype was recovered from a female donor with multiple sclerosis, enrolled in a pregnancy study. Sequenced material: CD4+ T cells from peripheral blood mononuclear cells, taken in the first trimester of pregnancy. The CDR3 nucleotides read TGTGCCAGCAGTGACCGGGAGCAGCAGTACTTC. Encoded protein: CASSDREQQYF.